This T cell receptor beta chain was captured in a study of PD-L1 blockade in urothelial cancer (dated 2017 in TCRdb). At the level of the whole study: All patients started therapy around 2014 and received atezolizumab 1,200 mg intravenously every 3 weeks. About nine tenths of the roughly 29 patients were males with bladder-origin urothelial cancer, and about 65% of the roughly 30 reported a prior smoking history. Patients had an ECOG performance status of 0 or 1 and had received between 0 and 3 prior chemotherapy regimens. Blood samples were analyzed at two time points: 3 weeks after treatment start (second dose) and 6 weeks after treatment start. A median of 141,255 T cells and tens of thousands of unique TCRs was obtained from blood samples, and a median clonality of roughly 0.08 was observed. An exploratory multi-omic analysis was conducted of the somatic, immune and clinical correlates of response to PD-L1 blockade with atezolizumab in urothelial cancer. Pretreatment tumor samples, along with matched peripheral blood serially collected before and after atezolizumab treatment, were subjected to TCR sequencing. Progression-free survival longer than 6 months counted as durable clinical benefit, and TCR features were additionally tested against both progression-free and overall survival. Whole exome sequencing and RNA sequencing of pretreatment tumors were performed alongside TCR sequencing in the same patients. Durable clinical benefit was achieved by nine patients and was not achieved by 20 patients. Pretreatment blood TCR-seq was available for fewer than 30 patients, at least one posttreatment blood collection was obtained for around 24 patients, and tumor TCR-seq was available for around 24 patients.

Concerning this clone: Its antigen is still unknown. The record has no base qualities; no much larger clone is one base away.

In the paper's terms, the time point label means: peripheral blood 6 weeks after treatment start. A total of 25 to 30 patients with locally advanced or metastatic urothelial carcinoma, treated at Memorial Sloan Kettering on a trial protocol, made up the cohort. Peripheral blood mononuclear cells were collected pretreatment and during treatment, with between 1 and 8 total time points obtained per patient. The Qiagen DNeasy Blood extraction kit was used to purify genomic DNA from total PBMCs and tumor samples. Collected pretreatment and during treatment, PBMCs were isolated and stored as previously described. Points the paper makes about the study in general: A pretreatment peripheral blood TCR clonality below the median was linked to improved progression-free and overall survival. Small sample size (n ≈ 29) and many exploratory analyses mean the results are intended to be hypothesis-generating. Among patients with durable benefit, tumor-associated TCR clones showed greater expansion in peripheral blood 3 weeks after treatment started (n of about 20, p = 0.022).

Each PCR received spiked-in synthetic TCR analog templates so that absolute template abundance could be estimated from read counts. TCRbeta CDR3 regions were amplified from genomic DNA with bias-controlled V and J gene primers using the immunoSEQ assay. Sequencing of rearranged TCRbeta segments was done at approximately 20X coverage. On the authors' methods: Clustering was used to correct sequencing errors, and CDR3s were annotated against IMGT to assign V, D and J genes. Downstream analyses used only productive TCRbeta rearrangements, leaving out any out-of-frame or stop-codon sequences. Clonality was calculated as one minus the Shannon entropy normalized by the log of the number of unique productive sequences. Clones differing between time points or between blood and tumor were identified by Fisher's exact test with Benjamini-Hochberg correction at adjusted p below 0.01. What TCRdb holds here is the immuneACCESS table cut down to in-frame rearrangements. Part of the clones is not present; checked against another copy, under half of the missing clones reflect an unresolved V gene, and the others are unexplained. That table gives V, J and clone size, and the DNA gave D and trimming. The sample profile shows approximately 83,000 clones; over 65% of them were found once. The ten largest clonotypes hold approximately 8% of the sample.

Including cysteine and phenylalanine, the CDR3 has 16 amino acids. The entry retains the CDR3 DNA only, 48 bases that are in frame from base 1. According to the germline V gene, CDR1 reads SGHTA and CDR2 reads FQGNSA. V gives up 5 bases and J gives up 7 bases, and the segment between their germline ends measures 21 bases. Here the sequenced sample was PBMCs, taken around atezolizumab (anti-PD-L1) treatment. The receptor's source is a man aged 70-80 years with urothelial cancer. This chain is built from TRBV7-2 and TRBJ2-1; possibly the D gene is TRBD2, per 5 matching bases. The CDR3 sequence is CASSPTMEWPGNEQFF. The nucleotide sequence reads as follows: TGTGCCAGCAGCCCCACGATGGAGTGGCCGGGAAATGAGCAGTTCTTC.